These 8 T cell receptor beta chains originate from one sample sequenced in a study of blood T cell repertoires in COVID-19. Data came from immunoSEQ multiplex PCR; TCRdb stores just in-frame clones and leaves some out. The sample lists 65,000 to 75,000 clones; roughly 90% were seen once. Sequenced sample: peripheral blood. These receptors all come from a man aged 45-65 years with acute or convalescent COVID-19.

This clone was seen once. The rearrangement joins TRBV4-1 to TRBJ1-5, with 12 bases fitting TRBD1. The junction had 3 bases not matched to a gene; V was cut back by 0 bases and J by 6 bases. Germline V gene lookup returns CDR1 MGHRA and CDR2 YSYEKL. CDR3 length equals 16 residues. The CDR3 reads CASSQEGQGAGQPQHF. The CDR3 region has the DNA TGCGCCAGCAGCCAAGAGGGACAGGGGGCTGGTCAGCCCCAGCATTTT.

V usage is TRBV11-2 and J usage is TRBJ2-1; D perhaps matches TRBD2 (6 bases). There are 12 residues in the CDR3. The germline V gene has CDR1 SGHAT and CDR2 FQNNGV. V was cut by 6 bases and J by 9 bases, with 12 bases left in between. The CDR3 reads CASRSPLAEQFF. As DNA, the CDR3 is TGTGCCAGCAGATCCCCACTAGCTGAGCAGTTCTTC. Based on the CDR3 plus reference TRBV11-2 and TRBJ2-1, the full variable domain is EAGVAQSPRYKIIEKRQSVAFWCNPISGHATLYWYQQILGQGPKLLIQFQNNGVVDDSQLPKDRFSAERLKGVDSTLKIQPAKLEDSAVYLCASRSPLAEQFFGPGTRLTVL.

The J gene is TRBJ2-7, the V gene TRBV28, with 8 bases fitting TRBD2. The CDR3 is 17 amino acids. V lost 5 bases and J lost 5; bases outside the gene matches: 17. Germline V gene data show CDR1 as MDHEN and CDR2 as SYDVKM. CDR3 amino acids: CASSPTSGNLIKNEQYF. CDR3 DNA: TGTGCCAGCAGTCCAACTAGCGGCAATCTTATTAAGAACGAGCAGTACTTC.

The chain joins TRBV18 to TRBJ1-4; perhaps TRBD1 as D (5 bases). The CDR3 extends over 17 amino acids. With 1 base removed from V and 0 bases from J, the gap between germline ends came to 12 bases. Per germline, CDR1 KGHSH and CDR2 LQKENI. The CDR3 DNA sequence: TGTGCCAGCTCACCACTGACAGCCGAAGCAACTAATGAAAAACTGTTTTTT. This sequence encodes CASSPLTAEATNEKLFF.

This clone appeared once. The genes are TRBV7-9 and TRBJ1-5, with D perhaps TRBD1 (5 bases). V was clipped by 5 bases and J by 0 bases, with 14 bases between them. Germline lookup yields CDR1 SEHNR and CDR2 FQNEAQ (reference sequence). The CDR3 covers 16 residues. Here the CDR3 reads CASSPWGGNSNQPQHF. As DNA, the CDR3 is TGTGCCAGCAGCCCTTGGGGGGGTAATAGCAATCAGCCCCAGCATTTT.

CDR3 sequence reads: CASSAAHTGYGYTF. The CDR3 DNA is TGTGCCAGTAGTGCGGCCCATACAGGGTATGGCTACACCTTC. The chain links TRBV19 to TRBJ1-2; perhaps TRBD1 as D (6 bases). The germline V gene has CDR1 LNHDA and CDR2 SQIVND (reference sequence). CDR3 size: 14 residues. V dropped 5 bases and J dropped 5 bases, with 15 bases sitting between them.

The CDR3 loop reads CASSIVWGGNRNEQFF. The CDR3 DNA sequence: TGTGCCAGCAGTATTGTTTGGGGAGGAAACCGCAATGAGCAGTTCTTC. The chain combines TRBV28 with TRBJ2-1, with TRBD2 as a possible D gene (6 bases). The CDR3 is 16 amino acids. Trimming shortened V by 5 bases and J by 6 bases, and 20 bases separated the two germline ends. Germline V gives CDR1 MDHEN, CDR2 SYDVKM. Full variable domain (rest looked up from reference TRBV28 and TRBJ2-1): DVKVTQSSRYLVKRTGEKVFLECVQDMDHENMFWYRQDPGLGLRLIYFSYDVKMKEKGDIPEGYSVSREKKERFSLILESASTNQTSMYLCASSIVWGGNRNEQFFGPGTRLTVL.

V usage is TRBV27 and J usage is TRBJ1-1, with 8 bases that match TRBD1. With 5 bases clipped from V and 0 bases from J, the junction kept 2 bases outside the gene matches. The CDR3 spans 14 residues. Germline V gene lookup returns CDR1 MNHEY and CDR2 SMNVEV (reference sequence). CDR3 in amino acids: CASSTGQVNTEAFF. In nucleotides, the CDR3 is TGTGCCAGCAGTACGGGACAGGTGAACACTGAAGCTTTCTTT.